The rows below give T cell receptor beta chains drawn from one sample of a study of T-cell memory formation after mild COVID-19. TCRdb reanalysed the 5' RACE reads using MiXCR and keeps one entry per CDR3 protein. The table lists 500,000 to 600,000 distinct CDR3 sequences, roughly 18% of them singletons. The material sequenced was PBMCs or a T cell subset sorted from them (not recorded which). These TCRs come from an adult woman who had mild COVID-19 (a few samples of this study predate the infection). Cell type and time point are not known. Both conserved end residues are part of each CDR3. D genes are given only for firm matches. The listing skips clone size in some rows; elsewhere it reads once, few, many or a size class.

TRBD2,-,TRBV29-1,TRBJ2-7,TGCAGCGTTGCTCGGACTAGCGCCGACTACGAGCAGTACTTC,CSVARTSADYEQYF
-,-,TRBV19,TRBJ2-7,TGTGCCAGTACCGGAAAGACCTACGAGCAGTACTTC,CASTGKTYEQYF
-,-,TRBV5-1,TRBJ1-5,TGCGCCAGCAGCCCGCAGGGATCCGCTAATCAGCCCCAGCATTTT,CASSPQGSANQPQHF
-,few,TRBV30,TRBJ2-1,TGTGCCTGGAGTGTAGGCGTATACAATGAGCAGTTCTTC,CAWSVGVYNEQFF
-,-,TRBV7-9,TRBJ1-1,TGTGCCAGCAGCCGAGGGGGACGAGAAGCTTTCTTT,CASSRGGREAFF
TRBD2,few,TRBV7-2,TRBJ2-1,TGTGCCAGCAGCCGAGAGCGGGGGTACAATGAGCAGTTCTTC,CASSRERGYNEQFF
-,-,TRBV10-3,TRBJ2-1,TGTGCCATCAGTGAGTCTGATGAGCAGTTCTTC,CAISESDEQFF
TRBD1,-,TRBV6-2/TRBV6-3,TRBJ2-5,TGTGCCAGCAGACAGGGGTGGGAGGAGACCCAGTACTTC,CASRQGWEETQYF
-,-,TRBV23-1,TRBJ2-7,TGCGCCAGCAGTCGCGAATTACAGGCTTCCTACGAGCAGTACTTC,CASSRELQASYEQYF
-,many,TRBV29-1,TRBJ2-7,TGCAGCGGGGGCTATGGCCTCTTGGAGCAGTACTTC,CSGGYGLLEQYF
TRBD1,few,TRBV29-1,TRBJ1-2,TGCAGCGTCGCCGGACAGGACAAACTGGTGGGGAACTATGGCTACACCTTC,CSVAGQDKLVGNYGYTF
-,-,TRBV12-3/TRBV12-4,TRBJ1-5,TGTGCCAGCAGTCTTCATCATAGCAATCAGCCCCAGCATTTT,CASSLHHSNQPQHF
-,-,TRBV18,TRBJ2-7,TGTGCCAGCTCACCTGGCATTCCGGCAGATAGGGTCTACGAGCAGTACTTC,CASSPGIPADRVYEQYF
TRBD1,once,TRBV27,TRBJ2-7,TGTGCCAGCAGTTTCCTAGGGACAGGGGAACACTACGAGCAGTACTTC,CASSFLGTGEHYEQYF
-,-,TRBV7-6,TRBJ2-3,TGTGCCAGCAGCTTAAGCTTCGTCCCGGGGAGTAGCACAGATACGCAGTATTTT,CASSLSFVPGSSTDTQYF
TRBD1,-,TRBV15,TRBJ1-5,TGTGCCACCAGCAAACAGGGGGCAACTCAGCCCCAGCATTTT,CATSKQGATQPQHF
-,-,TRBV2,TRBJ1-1,TGTGCCAGCACCCGAGGGGAGAACACTGAAGCTTTCTTT,CASTRGENTEAFF
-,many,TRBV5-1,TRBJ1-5,TGCGCCAGCAGTATGGGGGGGGCCGGCAATCAGCCCCAGCATTTT,CASSMGGAGNQPQHF
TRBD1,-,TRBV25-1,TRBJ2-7,TGTGCCAGCAGTGAATTGGACAGGGGGATGTCCTACGAGCAGTACTTC,CASSELDRGMSYEQYF
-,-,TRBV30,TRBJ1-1,TGTGCCTGGAGTAGGTTAGGAGGTAAAGGGGGCACTGAAGCTTTCTTT,CAWSRLGGKGGTEAFF
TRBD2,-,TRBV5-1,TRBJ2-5,TGCGCCAGCAGCGTCACTAGCGCCCAAGAGACCCAGTACTTC,CASSVTSAQETQYF
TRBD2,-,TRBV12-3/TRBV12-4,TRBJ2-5,TGTGCCAGCACCAGACTAGCGGGGGACCTCCAAGAGACCCAGTACTTC,CASTRLAGDLQETQYF
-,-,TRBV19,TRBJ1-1,TGTGCCAGTACGGGGACTGCAAACACTGAAGCTTTCTTT,CASTGTANTEAFF
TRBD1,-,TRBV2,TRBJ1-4,TGTGCCAGCAGGGGGGACAGGGGGCCCAGTGAAAAACTGTTTTTT,CASRGDRGPSEKLFF
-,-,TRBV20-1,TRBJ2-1,TGCAGTGCTTCGCCTTCCGAGTGGAACAATGAGCAGTTCTTC,CSASPSEWNNEQFF
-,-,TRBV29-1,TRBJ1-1,TGCAGCGTTGTGTTCCTGCATACTGAAGCTTTCTTT,CSVVFLHTEAFF
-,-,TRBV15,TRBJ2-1,TGTGCCACCAGCAGATCCGGACTTCGCGATAATGAGCAGTTCTTC,CATSRSGLRDNEQFF
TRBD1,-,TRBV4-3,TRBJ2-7,TGCGCCAGCAGCCAAGAGCGAGGGCGCTGGGACAGGGCCTACGAGCAGTACTTC,CASSQERGRWDRAYEQYF
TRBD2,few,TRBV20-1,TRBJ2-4,TGCAGTGCAAAGCTAGCGGGACGACTGCAGTACTTC,CSAKLAGRLQYF
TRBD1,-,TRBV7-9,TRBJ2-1,TGTGCCAGCAGCTTAGCCTCGGGACAGGGGCGGTCCTACAATGAGCAGTTCTTC,CASSLASGQGRSYNEQFF
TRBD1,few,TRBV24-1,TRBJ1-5,TGTGCCACAGCCGGGACAGGGGACAATCAGCCCCAGCATTTT,CATAGTGDNQPQHF
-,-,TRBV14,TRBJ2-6,TGTGCCAGCAGCCAAGGACGGACAGTGCTTCTCTCTGGGGCCAACGTCCTGACTTTC,CASSQGRTVLLSGANVLTF
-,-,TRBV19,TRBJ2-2,TGTGCCAGTAGTACGATCACCCCCTTCGGGGACACCGGGGAGCTGTTTTTT,CASSTITPFGDTGELFF
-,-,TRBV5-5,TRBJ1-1,TGTGCCAGCAGCTTGTCCTTGACCGCGTATGGGACTGAAGCTTTCTTT,CASSLSLTAYGTEAFF
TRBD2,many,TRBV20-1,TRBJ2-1,TGCAGTGCTAGAGGTGCGGGAGGGACCCCCAATGAGCAGTTCTTC,CSARGAGGTPNEQFF
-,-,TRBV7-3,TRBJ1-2,TGTGCCAGCAGCTCGGGTACAGGGATCGGTGGCTACACCTTC,CASSSGTGIGGYTF
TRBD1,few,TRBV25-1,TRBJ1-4,TGTGCCAGCAGTGGGACAGGGGGGTTTAATGAAAAACTGTTTTTT,CASSGTGGFNEKLFF
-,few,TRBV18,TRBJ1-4,TGTGCCAGCTCCGACGGAGGGACACGTGATGAAAAACTGTTTTTT,CASSDGGTRDEKLFF
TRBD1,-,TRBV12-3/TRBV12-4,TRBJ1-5,TGTGCCAGCAGTTTTGGGGACAGGAGTAGGCCCCAGCATTTT,CASSFGDRSRPQHF
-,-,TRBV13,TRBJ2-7,TGTGCCAGCACCGCCCGGACAGATTCCCACTACGAGCAGTACTTC,CASTARTDSHYEQYF
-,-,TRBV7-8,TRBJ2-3,TGTGCCAGCAGCTTAGTCGGCAGGGATTACACAGATACGCAGTATTTT,CASSLVGRDYTDTQYF
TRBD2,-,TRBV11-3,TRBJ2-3,TGTGCCACTACTAGCGGGACCACAGATACGCAGTATTTT,CATTSGTTDTQYF
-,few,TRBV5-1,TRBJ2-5,TGCGCCAGCAGCCTCAACGCCGGACAGAGGGAGACCCAGTACTTC,CASSLNAGQRETQYF
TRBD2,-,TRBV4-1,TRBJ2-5,TGCGCCAGCAGCCAAGCGGGGCGGGGGGGCCGTGAGACCCAGTACTTC,CASSQAGRGGRETQYF